This T cell receptor (beta chain) was identified during a study of cytomegalovirus exposure and HLA in healthy donors. Study conclusions and caveats: Some V segments, including TRBV6-2 and TRBV6-3, were excluded as indistinguishable.

Comments on this clone: What it recognizes is unknown.

Germline V CDR1 and CDR2: KGHSH, LQKENI. The CDR3 has 15 amino acids. V lost 5 bases to trimming and J lost 7 bases; unmatched junction nucleotides: 11. Primers included in the PCR were 60 Vbeta and 13 Jbeta primers. Using immunoSEQ multiplex PCR, the repertoire was profiled, and TCRdb retains in-frame clones only, with some absent. Of 170,000 or so clones listed, 78% are singletons. Donors likely had unrecorded immune exposures despite being nominally healthy when sampled. Sequences were obtained from PBMCs. The clonotype originates from a woman in her thirties or forties in good health and CMV-seronegative. The J gene is TRBJ2-1, the V gene TRBV18; 7 bases match TRBD1. CDR3 sequence (DNA): TGTGCCAGCTCATCCAGGACAGGAATGGGTAATGAGCAGTTCTTC. This encodes CASSSRTGMGNEQFF.